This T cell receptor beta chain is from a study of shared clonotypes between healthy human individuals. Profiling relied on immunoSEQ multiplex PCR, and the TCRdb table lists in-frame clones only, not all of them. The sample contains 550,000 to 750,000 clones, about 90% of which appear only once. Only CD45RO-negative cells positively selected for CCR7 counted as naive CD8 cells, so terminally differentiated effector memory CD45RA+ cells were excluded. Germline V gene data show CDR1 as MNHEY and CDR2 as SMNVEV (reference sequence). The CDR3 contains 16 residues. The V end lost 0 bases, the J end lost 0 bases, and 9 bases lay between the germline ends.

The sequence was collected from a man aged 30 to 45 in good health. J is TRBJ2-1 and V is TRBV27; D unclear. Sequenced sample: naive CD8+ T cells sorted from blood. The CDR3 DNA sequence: TGTGCCAGCAGTTTATCAGGCTTCAGCTCCTACAATGAGCAGTTCTTC. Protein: CASSLSGFSSYNEQFF.